These 18 T cell receptor beta chains share one sample of origin, sequenced in a study of blood T cell repertoires in COVID-19. This table comes from immunoSEQ multiplex PCR, and its TCRdb copy is limited to in-frame clones, with some not included. The table has around 190,000 clones, roughly 90% seen once. The sequenced material came from peripheral blood. The receptors originated from a man aged 45-60 years with COVID-19, enrolled during active disease.

V and J are TRBV30 and TRBJ1-1; 9 bases map to TRBD1. The CDR3 is 12 amino acids. CDR1 is GTSNPN and CDR2 is SVGIG in the germline V gene (reference sequence). With 3 bases clipped from V and 9 bases from J, the junction kept 5 bases outside the gene matches. The DNA of the CDR3 is TGTGCCTGGAGAGCCGGGACAGGGAAAGCTTTCTTT. Its translation is CAWRAGTGKAFF.

The V gene is TRBV7-6, the J gene TRBJ1-6; perhaps TRBD1 as D (5 bases). The CDR3 contains 15 residues. The V gene's germline CDR1 is SGHVS and CDR2 FNYEAQ. Trimming removed 0 bases from V and 7 bases from J, with 10 bases in between. Here the CDR3 DNA reads TGTGCCAGCAGCTTAGCGGGCAGGGCAAATTCACCCCTCCACTTT. It is translated as CASSLAGRANSPLHF.

The chain combines TRBV7-3 with TRBJ2-7; TRBD1 aligns across 9 bases. Germline V gene data show CDR1 as SGHTA and CDR2 as FQGTGA. The V gene end was trimmed by 4 bases and the J gene end by 2 bases; junction bases not matched to a gene: 6. CDR3 size: 15 residues. CDR3: CASSSSGTGPYEQYF. The CDR3 coding sequence is TGTGCCAGCAGCTCCTCCGGGACAGGGCCCTACGAGCAGTACTTC.

A few counts support this clone. This chain links TRBV6-4 with TRBJ2-1; 11 nucleotides match TRBD2. The CDR3 is 15 residues long. CDR1 is MRHNA and CDR2 is SNTAGT in the germline V gene. V trimming: 3 bases; J trimming: 3 bases; junction bases outside the gene matches: 1. CDR3 DNA: TGTGCCAGCAGTGAGGGGACTAGCGGCTACAATGAGCAGTTCTTC. It codes for CASSEGTSGYNEQFF.

The V call is TRBV27, the J call TRBJ2-1; tentative D call: TRBD1 (6 bases). The V and J ends lost 6 bases and 0 bases respectively, with 18 bases between them. The CDR3 has 17 amino acids. The germline CDR1 and CDR2 sequences are MNHEY and SMNVEV (reference sequence). The chain's CDR3 is CASRSKSGVVSYNEQFF. As DNA, the CDR3 is TGTGCCAGCAGATCCAAGTCAGGGGTAGTCTCCTACAATGAGCAGTTCTTC.

The V gene is TRBV20-1, the J gene TRBJ2-1; 12 bases match TRBD2. The J segment lost 1 base and the V segment lost 3 bases, leaving 4 bases of the junction unmatched. This CDR3 is 16 amino acids long. Germline values: CDR1 DFQATT, CDR2 SNEGSKA (reference sequence). The CDR3 protein is CSASSSGGVSYNEQFF. The CDR3 DNA reads TGCAGTGCTAGTTCTAGCGGGGGGGTGTCCTACAATGAGCAGTTCTTC.

This clone appeared a single time. The rearrangement uses TRBV6-2 or TRBV6-3 and TRBJ2-7, with D possibly matching TRBD1 (5 bases). V was trimmed by 2 bases and J by 2 bases, leaving 13 bases between them. CDR3 length: 15 amino acids. Looked up from germline, CDR1 is MNHEY and CDR2 is SVGEGT. The DNA for the CDR3 is TGTGCCAGCAGTTACGGCCGGGCAGGGACCTACGAGCAGTACTTC. As protein: CASSYGRAGTYEQYF.

The rearrangement links TRBV5-1 to TRBJ2-5; D is possibly TRBD2 (6 bases). V lost 3 bases to trimming and J lost 5 bases, with 11 bases between them. In germline, CDR1 is SGHRS, CDR2 YFSETQ. The CDR3 has 13 amino acids. The CDR3 DNA sequence: TGCGCCAGCAGCTCAAGCGGGTGGGAGACCCAGTACTTC. Translated: CASSSSGWETQYF.

The rearrangement uses TRBV11-2 and TRBJ2-5; tentatively, D is TRBD2 (6 bases). The CDR3 is 14 residues long. Germline CDR1 reads SGHAT; CDR2 reads FQNNGV. V was cut by 5 bases and J by 2 bases, with 12 bases left in between. The CDR3 loop reads CASSRIAEQETQYF. The CDR3 DNA is TGTGCCAGCAGCCGTATAGCGGAACAAGAGACCCAGTACTTC.

CDR3 nucleotides: TGTGCCAGCAGCCTAGGACAGGGGAATGAAAAACTGTTTTTT. Its protein is CASSLGQGNEKLFF. J is TRBJ1-4 and V is TRBV7-6; TRBD1 aligns across 9 bases. There are 14 residues in the CDR3. Germline V CDR1 and CDR2: SGHVS, FNYEAQ. V lost 5 bases, J lost 5 bases, and 3 bases stayed unmatched.

J is TRBJ1-1 and V is TRBV6-1, with a possible D match to TRBD1 (6 bases). The CDR3 loop spans 15 amino acids. V lost 5 bases and J lost 1, with 14 bases in between. Germline CDR1 and CDR2: MNHNS and SASEGT. The CDR3 is CASSKSQDRNTEAFF. In DNA form, the CDR3 reads TGTGCCAGCAGTAAGTCTCAGGACAGGAACACTGAAGCTTTCTTT.

The chain links TRBV9 to TRBJ2-7; 8 bases are shared with TRBD2. This CDR3 has 16 amino acids. V dropped 0 bases and J dropped 1; count of bases not matched to a gene: 6. Germline CDR1 SGDLS, CDR2 YYNGEE. CDR3 in DNA: TGTGCCAGCAGCGTAGATGCTAGCGGGTATTCCTACGAGCAGTACTTC. This gives the protein CASSVDASGYSYEQYF.

This rearrangement joins TRBV6-5 to TRBJ1-6, with 10 bases fitting TRBD1. Germline assignment: CDR1 MNHEY and CDR2 SVGAGI. This CDR3 region has 15 residues. V dropped 7 bases and J dropped 9; count of bases not matched to a gene: 9. CDR3 loop: CASIRTGGFGSPLHF. CDR3 bases: TGTGCCAGCATTAGGACAGGGGGATTCGGTTCACCCCTCCACTTT.

The rearrangement joins TRBV6-6 to TRBJ1-4; 9 bases fit TRBD1. Germline assignment: CDR1 MNHNY and CDR2 SVGAGI (reference sequence). CDR3 length: 14 residues. The ends lost 5 bases at V and 6 bases at J; junction bases unmatched: 4. The CDR3 here is CASSRQGEDEKLFF. In DNA, the CDR3 is TGTGCCAGCAGTCGACAGGGGGAAGATGAAAAACTGTTTTTT.

This chain connects TRBV6-5 to TRBJ2-5, with 7 bases matching TRBD2. V trimming: 2 bases; J trimming: 5 bases; junction bases outside the gene matches: 11. This CDR3 comprises 16 residues. Germline V gene lookup returns CDR1 MNHEY and CDR2 SVGAGI. This chain's CDR3 is CASSYLGGSLDETQYF. The CDR3 DNA is TGTGCCAGCAGTTACCTGGGCGGGAGTTTGGATGAGACCCAGTACTTC.

The V call is TRBV27, the J call TRBJ2-5; weak D call: TRBD2 (5 bases). Germline V lookup: CDR1 MNHEY, CDR2 SMNVEV (reference sequence). V was trimmed by 4 bases and J by 5 bases, leaving 14 bases between them. The CDR3 extends over 14 amino acids. CDR3 in amino acids: CASSSTGILETQYF. Written as DNA, the CDR3 is TGTGCCAGCAGTTCCACGGGGATTTTGGAGACCCAGTACTTC.

The chain combines TRBV6-6 with TRBJ2-7, with 9 bases lining up with TRBD2. J lost 4 bases, V lost 5 bases, and 15 bases had no gene match. The CDR3 runs 17 residues. Germline V gives CDR1 MNHNY, CDR2 SVGAGI (reference sequence). CDR3 coding DNA: TGTGCCAGCAGTCACCAACCCCTGGGGACTAGCTTGTACGAGCAGTACTTC. The encoded protein is CASSHQPLGTSLYEQYF.

V is TRBV7-8 and J is TRBJ1-2; D is perhaps TRBD1 (6 bases). CDR1 is SGHVS and CDR2 is FQNEAQ in the germline V gene. V gave up 4 bases and J gave up 4 bases, with 16 bases separating them. CDR3 length: 15 residues. The DNA for the CDR3 is TGTGCCAGCAGCTCTCGGGACACCGCTCCCTATGGCTACACCTTC. Its translation is CASSSRDTAPYGYTF. Based on the CDR3 plus reference TRBV7-8 and TRBJ1-2, the full variable domain is GAGVSQSPRYKVAKRGQDVALRCDPISGHVSLFWYQQALGQGPEFLTYFQNEAQLDKSGLPSDRFFAERPEGSVSTLKIQRTQQEDSAVYLCASSSRDTAPYGYTFGSGTRLTVV.